This TCR beta chain was captured in a study of T cells in Graves' hyperthyroidism and ophthalmopathy (dated by TCRdb to between 2019 and 2020). For the wider study: Peripheral blood samples were taken at initial diagnosis, before any treatment was given. To identify distinguishing TCR V-J signatures, a discovery cohort of 100 patients was used, comprising some 45 with Graves' ophthalmopathy and 55 to 65 with stable Graves' hyperthyroidism. An independent validation cohort of about 19 hyperthyroidism patients and about 16 patients who later progressed to ophthalmopathy tested prospective prediction of ophthalmopathy. The 100 discovery patients were randomly split 7:3 into training and test sets. The study also compared thyroid tissue and blood T-cell repertoires from roughly 6 Graves' hyperthyroidism patients. After sampling, hyperthyroidism patients received methimazole starting at 30 mg daily, and ophthalmopathy patients received high-dose intravenous methylprednisolone. The paper describes TCR Vbeta CDR3 sequencing of 135 peripheral blood samples, made up of roughly 40 ophthalmopathy patients, roughly 80 hyperthyroidism patients and 17 progressor patients.

TCR beta CDR3 regions were amplified from RNA transcripts. For the first round of RT-PCR on the TCR CDR3, the HTBI primer set was used together with the Qiagen OneStep RT-PCR kit. A second multiplex PCR round built the libraries, followed by size selection and purification. Sequencing of the libraries was done on an Illumina HiSeq2000 using paired-end 100 bp reads. Under the source paper's analysis protocol: SOAPnuke was used to process the raw data, removing reads that contained adapters or uncalled bases, had a mean Phred below 15, or lacked an exact match to the constant primer or identifier. High-quality paired reads were merged with COPE v1.2.5, and unique nucleotide sequences were defined as clonotypes. Clonotypes were aligned to IMGT TRBV, TRBD and TRBJ reference segments using MiTCR v1.1. Analysis was restricted to V-J combinations with a frequency above 0.0001, which covered roughly 99% of repertoires. A TCS score was defined as the ratio between F50 (clonal expansion) and ExV (chaos), using BLOSUM62-based TCRdist between CDR3 peptides within each V-J. Welch's t-statistics and random forest reduced 450 to 600 V-J features to 13, which were used in a naive Bayes classifier (R e1071). Thyroid-blood repertoire similarity was quantified with the Morisita-Horn index. The raw public reads went through TCRdb reprocessing: fastp at Q25, MiXCR clone calling, in-frame beta chains kept. For every CDR3 protein sequence, its rows merge into one entry that carries the most common genes and DNA. The V and J calls follow TCRdb's processing rather than the paper's. This sample comprises about 840,000 distinct CDR3 sequences, about two fifths of them detected only once. The top ten clonotypes cover more than 7% of the sample.

Details on this clonotype: Its antigen has not been determined. The sample holds no much larger clone one base away, and base qualities are not on file.

Stable Graves' hyperthyroidism was defined as the absence of progression to ophthalmopathy over 18 months of follow-up. Hyperthyroidism patients were newly diagnosed, with disease duration under 2 months, and aged 18 to 65 years. Exclusion was applied to patients with uncontrolled infections, other autoimmune diseases, pregnancy or lactation. Diagnoses were based on clinical symptoms, serum thyroxine and TRAb, thyroid ultrasound and orbital computed tomography. PBMCs were separated from under 12 ml of fresh peripheral blood using Ficoll-Paque density gradient centrifugation. Total RNA was extracted with Trizol reagent, and quality was checked on an Agilent 2100 Bioanalyzer. CDR1 and CDR2 were assigned from the germline V gene (reference sequence) as DFQATT and SNEGSKA. V was cut back by 2 bases and J by 10 bases, leaving a gap of 14 bases between them. From its cysteine to its phenylalanine, the CDR3 spans 12 amino acids. The DNA shown is the 36-base CDR3, in frame from base 1.

The investigation overall reported the following: In validation, the model predicted progression to ophthalmopathy a median of roughly six months before onset, with roughly 70% sensitivity and about 72% specificity. Most expanded thyroid clonotypes (frequency above 0.001) were also detected in blood, suggesting blood repertoires may reflect thyroid immune responses. A 13 V-J signature model separated ophthalmopathy from stable hyperthyroidism, with roughly 88% sensitivity and about 81% specificity in cross-validation and 80%/75% in testing. No statistical method was used to fix the sample size in advance, and group allocation was not hidden from the investigators.

The chain employs TRBV20-1 and TRBJ2-5; D gene: possibly TRBD1, on 5 matching bases. The sequenced sample was blood. The source is a man in his late teens or twenties with Graves' hyperthyroidism. The nucleotides are TGCAGTGCTAGACCCCCCCTCAGGGACCAGTACTTC. Its translation reads: CSARPPLRDQYF.